Each of the 10 T cell receptor beta chains below was sequenced from the same sample in a study of shared clonotypes between healthy human individuals. Some clones are missing from TCRdb's copy, which holds only in-frame ones; the method was immunoSEQ multiplex PCR. The sample lists around 1.4 million clones, 98% occurring once. The sample was naive CD4+ T cells sorted from blood. Subset denoted: CD45RA+ positively selected. The receptors were sampled from a young man in good health.

The chain employs TRBV27 and TRBJ1-6; unclear D gene. CDR3 length: 13 amino acids. Germline V gene lookup returns CDR1 MNHEY and CDR2 SMNVEV (reference sequence). V lost 6 bases, J lost 3 bases, and 6 bases lay in between. The CDR3 nucleotides read TGTGCCAGCAGCTCTTTCTATAATTCACCCCTCCACTTT. Translation: CASSSFYNSPLHF.

Of note for this clone: Other DNA sequences in the sample encode the same CDR3. This chain connects TRBV6-5 to TRBJ2-1; 14 bases map to TRBD2. Looked up from germline, CDR1 is MNHEY and CDR2 is SVGAGI. V shed 4 bases, J shed 6 bases, and the junction held 2 bases outside the gene matches. The CDR3 contains 15 residues. CDR3 sequence (DNA): TGTGCCAGCAGTTTTGGACTAGCGGGAGGCAATGAGCAGTTCTTC. It translates to CASSFGLAGGNEQFF.

This clone has only one observation. J is TRBJ2-2 and V is TRBV25-1; D not certain. This CDR3 has 13 residues. CDR1 and CDR2 from the germline V gene are MGHDK and SYGVNS. V shed 4 bases and J shed 6 bases, with 9 bases lying between them. This chain's CDR3 is CASSGPGSGELFF. The CDR3 DNA is TGTGCCAGCAGTGGACCTGGATCCGGGGAGCTGTTTTTT. Supplemented by reference TRBV25-1 and TRBJ2-2, the full variable domain reads EADIYQTPRYLVIGTGKKITLECSQTMGHDKMYWYQQDPGMELHLIHYSYGVNSTEKGDLSSESTVSRIRTEHFPLTLESARPSHTSQYLCASSGPGSGELFFGEGSRLTVL.

The chain is built from TRBV18 and TRBJ2-4; 12 bases line up with TRBD1. V was pared by 0 bases and J by 2 bases, with 8 bases of the junction left unmatched. Germline V gene data show CDR1 as KGHSH and CDR2 as LQKENI. This CDR3 is 19 amino acids long. The CDR3 region is CASSPPGQGALKSKNIQYF. In DNA, the CDR3 is TGTGCCAGCTCACCACCGGGACAGGGGGCTCTAAAATCCAAAAACATTCAGTACTTC.

The J gene is TRBJ2-5, the V gene TRBV19; D is uncertain. The CDR3 is made up of 15 amino acids. Germline assignment: CDR1 LNHDA and CDR2 SQIVND (reference sequence). The V gene lost 3 bases and the J gene lost 2 bases, with 13 bases spanning the gap. The DNA of the CDR3 is TGTGCCAGTAGTATCGGTCGTCGCCTGCAAGAGACCCAGTACTTC. Translating it yields CASSIGRRLQETQYF.

The J gene is TRBJ2-7, the V gene TRBV5-1; D call uncertain. V gave up 1 base and J gave up 3 bases, with 11 bases separating them. Germline V gene sequence: CDR1 SGHRS, CDR2 YFSETQ. The CDR3 has 14 amino acids. The CDR3 DNA reads TGCGCCAGCAGCTTGCAAGAGCGAAGCTACGAGCAGTACTTC. Residues: CASSLQERSYEQYF.

The J gene is TRBJ1-4, the V gene TRBV5-1, with TRBD1 identical over 10 bases. This CDR3 is 15 amino acids long. The ends lost 4 bases at V and 3 bases at J; junction bases unmatched: 3. Germline V gene sequence: CDR1 SGHRS, CDR2 YFSETQ. CDR3 amino acids: CASSGGTGANEKLFF. The CDR3 bases are TGCGCCAGCAGCGGCGGGACAGGGGCTAATGAAAAACTGTTTTTT. Complete variable domain (other parts from reference TRBV5-1 and TRBJ1-4): KAGVTQTPRYLIKTRGQQVTLSCSPISGHRSVSWYQQTPGQGLQFLFEYFSETQRNKGNFPGRFSGRQFSNSRSEMNVSTLELGDSALYLCASSGGTGANEKLFFGSGTQLSVL.

The chain couples TRBV5-1 to TRBJ2-7; D is ambiguous. Trimming removed 0 bases from V and 2 bases from J, with 15 bases in between. Germline V gene data show CDR1 as SGHRS and CDR2 as YFSETQ. The CDR3 spans 16 residues. The CDR3 DNA reads TGCGCCAGCAGCTTGGAGGCAGGTCCCAAAACCTACGAGCAGTACTTC. Protein sequence: CASSLEAGPKTYEQYF.

J is TRBJ1-2 and V is TRBV28; 10 bases map to TRBD1. The CDR3 sequence is 12 residues long. Germline lookup yields CDR1 MDHEN and CDR2 SYDVKM. Unmatched junction bases numbered 6, after V lost 11 bases and J lost 6 bases. DNA for the CDR3: TGTGCCGCAAGGGACAGGGGAAATGGCTACACCTTC. It is translated as CAARDRGNGYTF.

This sequence joins TRBV28 and TRBJ2-2; D gene unclear. Trimming shortened V by 1 base and J by 1 base, and 7 bases separated the two germline ends. The CDR3 runs to 15 residues. CDR1 and CDR2 (germline): MDHEN, SYDVKM. This CDR3 is CASSLYTRNTGELFF. The CDR3 coding sequence is TGTGCCAGCAGTTTATACACCAGGAACACCGGGGAGCTGTTTTTT.